The 26 T cell receptor beta chains listed next were all sequenced from one sample in a study of blood T cell repertoires in COVID-19. Produced via immunoSEQ multiplex PCR; TCRdb's table is partial and in-frame only. This sample yields tens of thousands of clones, of which 60% to 85% are seen a single time; over 6.5% belongs to the top ten. Source material: peripheral blood. These TCRs come from a man between 65 and 85 years old with acute or convalescent COVID-19.

The V and J genes are TRBV2 and TRBJ1-1; D unresolved. Trimming took off 5 bases at V and 0 bases at J, with 13 bases between the two ends. Germline assignment: CDR1 SNHLY and CDR2 FYNNEI. The CDR3 has 15 residues. Here the CDR3 reads CASSSLAAVNTEAFF. CDR3 sequence (DNA): TGTGCCAGCAGTTCCCTCGCGGCGGTGAACACTGAAGCTTTCTTT.

V gene TRBV7-2 combines with J gene TRBJ1-5; tentatively, D is TRBD1 (5 bases). V was shortened by 5 bases and J by 7 bases, with 12 bases between the two germline ends. CDR3 length: 13 residues. From germline, CDR1 is SGHTA and CDR2 FQGNSA. The CDR3 is CASSLSGNQPQHF. In DNA form, the CDR3 reads TGTGCCAGCAGCCTATCAGGGAACCAGCCCCAGCATTTT.

V is TRBV13 and J is TRBJ1-6, with D unresolved. CDR1 PRHDT and CDR2 FYEKMQ come from the germline V gene (reference sequence). This CDR3 contains 17 residues. Between the trimmed V and J ends, which lost 0 bases and 0 bases, there was a span of 9 bases. In DNA form, the CDR3 reads TGTGCCAGCAGCTTAGGACCGTTGAGCTCCTATAATTCACCCCTCCACTTT. This codes for CASSLGPLSSYNSPLHF.

The chain employs TRBV7-9 and TRBJ1-1; TRBD1 might be the D (6 bases). The CDR3 spans 17 residues. V gave up 3 bases and J gave up 1 base, with 18 bases separating them. CDR1 and CDR2 (germline): SEHNR, FQNEAQ (reference sequence). The DNA for the CDR3 is TGTGCCAGCAGCTTCCTGGGCAGGGGCGAACAGAACACTGAAGCTTTCTTT. Translation: CASSFLGRGEQNTEAFF.

This clone was observed a single time. The J gene is TRBJ2-7, the V gene TRBV28; 11 bases line up with TRBD2. CDR1 is MDHEN, CDR2 SYDVKM, per germline. The J segment lost 4 bases and the V segment lost 1 base, leaving 24 bases of the junction unmatched. The CDR3 runs to 22 residues. CDR3 nucleotides: TGTGCCAGCAGTTTATATATGGCGCCGGCTAGCGGGAGGAGATCCGGTATATACGAGCAGTACTTC. It specifies CASSLYMAPASGRRSGIYEQYF.

V is TRBV30 and J is TRBJ1-1; 7 nucleotides align to TRBD1. V trimming: 4 bases; J trimming: 4 bases; junction bases outside the gene matches: 6. Looked up from germline, CDR1 is GTSNPN and CDR2 is SVGIG (reference sequence). The CDR3 has 13 residues. Written as DNA, the CDR3 is TGTGCCTGGAACTGGCAGGGGGGCACTGAAGCTTTCTTT. Protein sequence: CAWNWQGGTEAFF.

In DNA, the CDR3 is TGTGCCAGCAGTTGGACAGGGGGCAATGAGCAGTTCTTC. Its translation is CASSWTGGNEQFF. The genes are TRBV6-5 and TRBJ2-1, with 10 bases identical to TRBD1. V shed 4 bases, J shed 6 bases, and the junction held 0 bases outside the gene matches. The CDR3 runs 13 residues. Germline lookup yields CDR1 MNHEY and CDR2 SVGAGI.

In its sample, this clone was seen once. The rearrangement uses TRBV28 and TRBJ1-2; 8 nucleotides align to TRBD1. After removal of 4 bases from V and 8 bases from J, the junction contained 12 bases not matched to a gene. The CDR3 covers 15 residues. From germline, CDR1 is MDHEN and CDR2 SYDVKM. CDR3 sequence reads: CASSWTGQIIRGYTF. The DNA of the CDR3 is TGTGCCAGCAGTTGGACAGGGCAAATAATTAGAGGCTACACCTTC.

The chain combines TRBV12-3 or TRBV12-4 with TRBJ1-3; D is possibly TRBD1 (5 bases). V lost 4 bases to trimming and J lost 4 bases, with 8 bases between them. This CDR3 has 13 residues. The CDR3 coding sequence is TGTGCCAGCAGTTCCAACAGGGGAAACACCATATATTTT. Translated: CASSSNRGNTIYF.

This clone rates as medium-sized (0.01 to 0.1%). The chain is built from TRBV19 and TRBJ2-2; D remains unclear. The CDR3 is made up of 15 amino acids. CDR1 and CDR2 from the germline V gene are LNHDA and SQIVND (reference sequence). Deletions cut 2 bases from V and 0 bases from J, with 7 bases between. CDR3 DNA sequence: TGTGCCAGTAGTATAAACAGAGCGAACACCGGGGAGCTGTTTTTT. Protein product: CASSINRANTGELFF.

The chain employs TRBV21-1 and TRBJ2-7; TRBD1 reflects the table's D call only, with no check against the DNA. TRBV21-1 is flagged as a pseudogene. The CDR3 is made up of 14 amino acids. The CDR3 coding sequence is TGTGCCAGCAGCAAAGGAACAGATCCCTACGAGCAGTACGTC. This codes for CASSKGTDPYEQYV.

The V call is TRBV7-8, the J call TRBJ1-2; no firm D call. Germline V gene lookup returns CDR1 SGHVS and CDR2 FQNEAQ. V was clipped by 6 bases and J by 4 bases, with 18 bases between them. CDR3 length: 15 residues. Written as DNA, the CDR3 is TGTGCCAGCAGTCCAGGCGGGCAGATTCCCTATGGCTACACCTTC. This codes for CASSPGGQIPYGYTF.

This clone was observed a few times. The chain carries TRBV5-1 and TRBJ2-2, with TRBD1 matching over 10 bases. V gave up 0 bases and J gave up 4 bases; unmatched junction bases: 3. In germline, CDR1 is SGHRS, CDR2 YFSETQ. The CDR3 totals 16 residues. The chain's CDR3 is CASSLGDRGITGELFF. CDR3 DNA: TGCGCCAGCAGCTTGGGGGACAGGGGAATCACCGGGGAGCTGTTTTTT.

This clone was counted at least ten times. This rearrangement joins TRBV27 to TRBJ2-1; 10 bases line up with TRBD1. Germline CDR1 is MNHEY and CDR2 is SMNVEV (reference sequence). V lost 0 bases to trimming and J lost 6 bases; unmatched junction nucleotides: 5. The CDR3 has 16 residues. In DNA, the CDR3 is TGTGCCAGCAGTTTATCTGGGACAGGGGTTCTCAATGAGCAGTTCTTC. It encodes CASSLSGTGVLNEQFF.

This chain uses TRBV9 with TRBJ2-1, with 10 nucleotides matching TRBD2. Trimming cost V 3 bases and J 2 bases; bases outside gene matches: 5. The CDR3 extends over 16 amino acids. The germline V gene has CDR1 SGDLS and CDR2 YYNGEE. The CDR3 protein is CASSEGTSDAYNEQFF. CDR3 nucleotide sequence: TGTGCCAGCAGCGAGGGGACTAGCGACGCCTACAATGAGCAGTTCTTC.

The rearrangement links TRBV30 to TRBJ1-2; 7 bases map to TRBD1. V was clipped by 0 bases and J by 4 bases; unmatched bases: 5. This CDR3 has 14 residues. Germline-derived CDR1 and CDR2 are GTSNPN and SVGIG (reference sequence). CDR3 protein: CAWSVGQEAYGYTF. CDR3 coding DNA: TGTGCCTGGAGTGTAGGACAGGAGGCCTATGGCTACACCTTC.

The V call is TRBV7-9, the J call TRBJ1-1; 9 bases are shared with TRBD1. From germline, CDR1 is SEHNR and CDR2 FQNEAQ (reference sequence). Germline trimming cut 11 bases from V and 5 bases from J; bases unmatched to any gene: 15. CDR3 size: 15 residues. The DNA of the CDR3 is TGTGCCGGACGCGCATCGGGACAGGGAGATACTGAAGCTTTCTTT. This translates into CAGRASGQGDTEAFF.

This clone was observed a few times. The V gene is TRBV6-4, the J gene TRBJ1-5; the match to TRBD1 covers 7 bases. Per the germline V gene, CDR1 is MRHNA and CDR2 is SNTAGT. CDR3 length equals 16 residues. The V gene end was trimmed by 3 bases and the J gene end by 4 bases; junction bases not matched to a gene: 9. The CDR3 loop is CASSDLRDRPNQPQHF. The CDR3 nucleotides read TGTGCCAGCAGTGATCTCCGGGACAGACCAAATCAGCCCCAGCATTTT.

This clone has a handful of counts. The V and J genes are TRBV6-5 and TRBJ2-7; tentatively, D is TRBD2 (5 bases). Germline lookup yields CDR1 MNHEY and CDR2 SVGAGI. V was trimmed by 4 bases and J by 1 base, leaving 8 bases between them. The CDR3 is made up of 13 amino acids. Written as DNA, the CDR3 is TGTGCCAGCAGTTCCGGGATGTCCTACGAGCAGTACTTC. Protein: CASSSGMSYEQYF.

This clone was observed a few times. V is TRBV4-2 and J is TRBJ1-4; TRBD1 might be the D (6 bases). The CDR3 has 19 amino acids. Germline-derived CDR1 and CDR2 are LGHNA and YNFKEQ. V was shortened by 0 bases and J by 4 bases, with 21 bases between the two germline ends. The CDR3 DNA follows: TGTGCCAGCAGCCAAGATGACCAGGGGAGCATCGGTATTAATGAAAAACTGTTTTTT. It yields the protein CASSQDDQGSIGINEKLFF.

The V and J genes are TRBV29-1 and TRBJ2-3; 14 positions agree with TRBD2. V trimming: 5 bases; J trimming: 5 bases; junction bases outside the gene matches: 6. CDR1 SQVTM and CDR2 ANQGSEA come from the germline V gene. The CDR3 covers 15 residues. The CDR3 nucleotides are TGCAGCGTTCAGACTAGCGGGGGGGAAGGAGATACGCAGTATTTT. Translated: CSVQTSGGEGDTQYF.

This rearrangement joins TRBV5-1 to TRBJ2-2; D gene uncertain. Deletions cut 1 base from V and 4 bases from J, with 11 bases between. Germline assignment: CDR1 SGHRS and CDR2 YFSETQ. CDR3 length equals 15 residues. CDR3 DNA: TGCGCCAGCAGCTTGACGCCCATGAGCACCGGGGAGCTGTTTTTT. The encoded protein is CASSLTPMSTGELFF.

This clone has only a few counts. V gene TRBV16 combines with J gene TRBJ1-1, with 8 positions matching TRBD1. The CDR3 is 15 residues long. V lost 0 bases to trimming and J lost 5 bases; unmatched junction nucleotides: 5. Germline loops: CDR1 KGHSY, CDR2 FQNENV. As DNA, the CDR3 is TGTGCCAGCAGCCAATCGAGGACAGGGCTAACTGAAGCTTTCTTT. Its translation is CASSQSRTGLTEAFF. The variable domain in full, with the rest retrieved from reference TRBV16 and TRBJ1-1, is GEEVAQTPKHLVRGEGQKAKLYCAPIKGHSYVFWYQQVLKNEFKFLISFQNENVFDETGMPKERFSAKCLPNSPCSLEIQATKLEDSAVYFCASSQSRTGLTEAFFGQGTRLTVV.

This chain connects TRBV13 to TRBJ2-7, with 13 nucleotides matching TRBD2. The CDR3 has 16 amino acids. CDR1 is PRHDT, CDR2 FYEKMQ, per germline (reference sequence). The junction had 9 bases not matched to a gene; V was cut back by 5 bases and J by 5 bases. CDR3 in amino acids: CASSHRLAGGDHEQYF. The CDR3, as DNA: TGTGCCAGCAGCCACAGACTAGCGGGAGGTGATCACGAGCAGTACTTC.

The chain uses TRBV24-1 and TRBJ2-1; possible D gene TRBD1, 6 bases. The CDR3 contains 16 residues. V was trimmed by 1 base and J by 5 bases, leaving 14 bases between them. Germline CDR1 reads KGHDR; CDR2 reads SFDVKD. CDR3 nucleotide sequence: TGTGCCACCAGTGATTTTGGTCAGGGGCTCAACAATGAGCAGTTCTTC. Amino acid sequence: CATSDFGQGLNNEQFF.

This clone was seen a few times. The chain links TRBV5-4 to TRBJ2-1; TRBD2 is a possible D gene (5 bases). The germline V and J ends were trimmed by 7 bases and 2 bases, with 10 bases remaining between them. Germline V CDR1 and CDR2: SGHNT, YYREEE (reference sequence). The CDR3 extends over 13 amino acids. The CDR3 protein is CASRSGTYNEQFF. CDR3 in DNA: TGTGCCAGCCGTTCCGGGACCTACAATGAGCAGTTCTTC.